These 8 T cell receptor beta chains were all obtained from the same sample, sequenced in a study of blood T cell repertoires in COVID-19. Produced via immunoSEQ multiplex PCR; TCRdb's table is partial and in-frame only. The table records some 80,000 clones, roughly 78% of them present only once. Sequencing input: peripheral blood. The receptors come from a woman of 80 years or more with active or convalescent COVID-19.

The V gene is TRBV3-1 (or the pseudogene TRBV3-2), the J gene TRBJ1-1; the D gene is possibly TRBD1 (6 bases). V was shortened by 3 bases and J by 4 bases, with 15 bases between the two germline ends. The CDR3 is 15 residues long. Germline-derived CDR1 and CDR2 are LGHDT and YNNKEL (reference sequence). CDR3 in DNA: TGTGCCAGCAGCCAGAGGACAGTCGATGGCACTGAAGCTTTCTTT. It is translated as CASSQRTVDGTEAFF.

This clone was counted only a few times. The chain couples TRBV24-1 to TRBJ2-1; 11 bases match TRBD2. J was trimmed by 5 bases and V by 7 bases; bases with no gene match: 6. Germline V CDR1 and CDR2: KGHDR, SFDVKD. This CDR3 contains 15 residues. CDR3 loop: CATSTGTSGNNEQFF. In nucleotides, the CDR3 is TGTGCCACCAGCACCGGGACTAGCGGTAACAATGAGCAGTTCTTC.

This clone was detected once. The chain recombines TRBV20-1 with TRBJ1-2; D gene ambiguous. This CDR3 is built from 11 residues. Trimming took off 4 bases at V and 0 bases at J, with 3 bases between the two ends. CDR1 and CDR2 (germline): DFQATT, SNEGSKA (reference sequence). In nucleotides, the CDR3 is TGCAGTGCTACCTCTAACTATGGCTACACCTTC. Protein sequence: CSATSNYGYTF.

The chain is built from TRBV28 and TRBJ1-5; tentatively, D is TRBD1 (6 bases). Germline V lookup: CDR1 MDHEN, CDR2 SYDVKM. V lost 6 bases and J 3 bases, leaving 18 bases between the germline ends. The CDR3 length is 16 residues. CDR3: CASSRSKDSVNQPQHF. The CDR3 bases are TGTGCCAGCAGCAGGAGCAAGGACAGTGTCAATCAGCCCCAGCATTTT. The full variable domain, with the rest looked up from reference TRBV28 and TRBJ1-5, is DVKVTQSSRYLVKRTGEKVFLECVQDMDHENMFWYRQDPGLGLRLIYFSYDVKMKEKGDIPEGYSVSREKKERFSLILESASTNQTSMYLCASSRSKDSVNQPQHFGDGTRLSIL.

CDR3 bases: TGTGCCAGCTCACCACTACATAACAGGGGCGCTGAAGCTTTCTTT. Translating gives CASSPLHNRGAEAFF. The chain carries TRBV18 and TRBJ1-1, with 7 bases fitting TRBD1. J was trimmed by 6 bases and V by 1 base; bases with no gene match: 8. Looked up from germline, CDR1 is KGHSH and CDR2 is LQKENI. The CDR3 loop spans 15 amino acids. Based on the CDR3 plus reference TRBV18 and TRBJ1-1, the full variable domain is NAGVMQNPRHLVRRRGQEARLRCSPMKGHSHVYWYRQLPEEGLKFMVYLQKENIIDESGMPKERFSAEFPKEGPSILRIQQVVRGDSAAYFCASSPLHNRGAEAFFGQGTRLTVV.

In its sample, this clone was seen once. The J gene is TRBJ2-1, the V gene TRBV6-2 or TRBV6-3; 7 bases agree with TRBD1. This CDR3 region has 19 residues. J lost 4 bases, V lost 2 bases, and 17 bases had no gene match. Germline V lookup: CDR1 MNHEY, CDR2 SVGEGT. CDR3 bases: TGTGCCAGCAGTTACCCCATGACAGGGCTTATTACTCTATACAATGAGCAGTTCTTC. Protein product: CASSYPMTGLITLYNEQFF.

The chain uses TRBV9 and TRBJ1-5; perhaps TRBD1 as D (5 bases). From germline, CDR1 is SGDLS and CDR2 YYNGEE. This CDR3 has 15 amino acids. V lost 1 base and J lost 1, with 9 bases in between. CDR3 bases: TGTGCCAGCAGCGTAAATGGGGGGAGCAATCAGCCCCAGCATTTT. This encodes CASSVNGGSNQPQHF.

Points on this clone: Relative to the germline gene, one junction end is altered; a read error may explain this. V is TRBV29-1 and J is TRBJ1-1; a weak D match, TRBD1 (5 bases). The CDR3 is made up of 13 amino acids. Germline-derived CDR1 and CDR2 are SQVTM and ANQGSEA. The CDR3 sequence: CSVAKAERDLPPF. In DNA form, the CDR3 reads TGCAGCGTCGCTAAGGCGGAACGGGACTTACCCCCTTTT.